This is a list of T cell receptor beta chains from one sample in a study of T-cell reconstitution after alpha-beta-depleted transplantation in children. TCRdb reprocessed the PCR reads with MiXCR, giving one entry per CDR3 protein. The repertoire holds about 580,000 distinct CDR3 sequences, with 20% to 30% as singletons. Source: PBMCs, taken before TCRalphabeta/CD19-depleted stem cell transplant. These receptor sequences come from a boy younger than two with Wiskott-Aldrich syndrome, due to receive a stem cell transplant. Both conserved end residues are part of each CDR3. The order of the fields is J gene, clone size, V gene, D gene, CDR3 protein, CDR3 DNA. The D gene is left open where the match is weak. Clone size is shown for a subset of rows, as once, few, many or a class of expanded clone.

>TRBJ2-3|few|TRBV20-1|TRBD2
CSAGTSGRKSTDTQYF
TGCAGTGCCGGGACTAGCGGGAGGAAAAGCACAGATACGCAGTATTTT
>TRBJ2-2|NA|TRBV5-1|TRBD1
CASSVTGGIGGTWELFF
TGCGCCAGCAGCGTGACAGGGGGCATCGGGGGCACCTGGGAGCTGTTTTTT
>TRBJ2-7|NA|TRBV5-1|NA
CASSLEIGSEQYF
TGCGCCAGCAGCTTGGAGATAGGCTCTGAGCAGTACTTC
>TRBJ2-5|NA|TRBV5-1|NA
CASSLVSGAEETQYF
TGCGCCAGCAGCTTGGTCTCGGGAGCAGAAGAGACCCAGTACTTC
>TRBJ2-1|NA|TRBV9|NA
CASSVAGRMGKSGNEQFF
TGTGCCAGCAGCGTAGCTGGACGGATGGGGAAGAGTGGCAATGAGCAGTTCTTC
>TRBJ2-1|few|TRBV5-4|NA
CASSLSGSYHRLDSSYNEQFF
TGTGCCAGCAGCTTGTCGGGTAGCTACCATCGCCTTGATAGCTCCTACAATGAGCAGTTCTTC
>TRBJ2-7|few|TRBV10-2|NA
CASSEWGRGAYEQYF
TGCGCCAGCAGTGAGTGGGGGAGGGGGGCCTACGAGCAGTACTTC
>TRBJ2-7|few|TRBV5-1|TRBD1
CASSSLPGQSYEQYF
TGCGCCAGCAGCTCGCTCCCGGGACAGAGTTACGAGCAGTACTTC
>TRBJ2-1|many|TRBV5-6|TRBD2
CASSSLAGGYNEQFF
TGTGCCAGCAGCTCGCTAGCGGGAGGTTACAATGAGCAGTTCTTC
>TRBJ2-1|NA|TRBV9|NA
CASSVVGSNEQFF
TGTGCCAGCAGCGTAGTCGGCAGCAATGAGCAGTTCTTC
>TRBJ2-3|NA|TRBV6-5|TRBD2
CASSYGGLAGRTSTDTQYF
TGTGCCAGCAGTTACGGGGGACTAGCGGGACGGACTAGCACAGATACGCAGTATTTC
>TRBJ2-2|NA|TRBV18|NA
CASSPIQATGELFF
TGTGCCAGCTCACCTATCCAGGCCACCGGGGAGCTGTTTTTT
>TRBJ2-2|NA|TRBV24-1|NA
CATSEGAGKNTGELFF
TGTGCCACCAGTGAAGGAGCAGGGAAGAACACCGGGGAGCTGTTTTTT